The present T cell receptor (beta chain) was sequenced within a study of T-cell memory formation after mild COVID-19. TCRdb reprocessed the 5' RACE reads via MiXCR and lists one record per CDR3 protein. The sample has about 170,000 distinct CDR3 sequences, 10% to 15% seen once. The CDR3 is 15 amino acids. CDR1 is SQVTM, CDR2 ANQGSEA, per germline. Trimming removed 2 bases at V and 7 bases at J, with 20 bases between. The sequence was collected from a man aged 18 to 35 who had mild COVID-19 (a few samples of this study predate the infection). Cell type and time point are not known. The V call is TRBV29-1, the J call TRBJ1-2, with D unclear. Sequencing input: PBMCs or a T cell subset sorted from them (not recorded which). CDR3 nucleotides: TGCAGCGTTGAACCCTCTCTGGACGGGCGCGGTGGCTACACCTTC. It translates to CSVEPSLDGRGGYTF.